Given below is one TCR beta chain in context. Measured with immunoSEQ multiplex PCR; TCRdb has only the in-frame clones, and not every one. The sample shows about 660,000 clones, roughly 90% of them seen only once. This specimen belongs to a study of shared T cell receptors in the human thymus. Germline CDR1 and CDR2: MNHEY and SMNVEV (reference sequence). The trim removed 5 bases at V and 0 bases at J, leaving 9 bases unmatched. The CDR3 is 18 residues long. Separately, the same data were catalogued under a study of human thymus T cells. That work contributes: Congenital heart defects were the reason for the corrective surgery that the donors, healthy Finnish infants, were having. The thymus was resected at corrective cardiac surgery. The authors found apparently biased V and J gene usage in thymic and blood repertoires. Related research has reported that thymic repertoires overlap highly among unrelated individuals.

The sequenced sample was thymocytes. This TCR was recovered from a boy younger than two with a congenital heart defect. The gene calls are TRBV27 and TRBJ2-3; 12 bases line up with TRBD2. The CDR3 region has the DNA TGTGCCAGCAGTCTCGGGACTAGCGGGTCCCTTAGCACAGATACGCAGTATTTT. Protein product: CASSLGTSGSLSTDTQYF.